This T cell receptor beta chain was identified in a study of cytomegalovirus exposure and HLA in healthy donors. Study as a whole: The 650 to 850 first-cohort repertoires and the 110 or so validation repertoires shared the same platform, a later analysis reported.

V lost 6 bases and J lost 6, with 18 bases in between. The CDR3 sequence is 15 residues long. CDR1 is LNHDA and CDR2 is SQIVND in the germline V gene (reference sequence). Here immunoSEQ multiplex PCR was the method, and the copy in TCRdb shows in-frame clones only, minus some. The sample yields some 170,000 clones, 80% to 90% seen once. The sequence was collected from a woman younger than 45 in good health and CMV-seronegative. Material for sequencing was PBMCs. The genes are TRBV19 and TRBJ1-5; tentatively, D is TRBD1 (5 bases). CDR3 amino acids: CASSPRARVGQPQHF. The CDR3 DNA sequence: TGTGCCAGTAGCCCTCGGGCCAGGGTTGGTCAGCCCCAGCATTTT.